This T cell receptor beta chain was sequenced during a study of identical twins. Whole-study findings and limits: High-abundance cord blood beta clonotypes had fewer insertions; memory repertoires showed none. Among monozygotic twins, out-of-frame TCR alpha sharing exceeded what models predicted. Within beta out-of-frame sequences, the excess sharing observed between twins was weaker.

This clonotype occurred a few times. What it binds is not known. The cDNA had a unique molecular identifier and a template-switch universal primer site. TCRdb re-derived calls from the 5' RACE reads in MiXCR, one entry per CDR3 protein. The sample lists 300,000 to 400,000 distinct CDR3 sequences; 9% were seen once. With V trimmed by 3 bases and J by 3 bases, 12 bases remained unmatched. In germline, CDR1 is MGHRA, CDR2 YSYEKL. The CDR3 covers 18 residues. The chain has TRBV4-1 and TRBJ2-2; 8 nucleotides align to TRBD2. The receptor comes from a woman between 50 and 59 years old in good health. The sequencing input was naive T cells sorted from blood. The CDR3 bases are TGCGCCAGCAGCCACCTCGGGGGGCTAGCGGGCGACACCGGGGAGCTGTTTTTT. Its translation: CASSHLGGLAGDTGELFF.